The 5 T cell receptor beta chains below come from one sample, sequenced in a study of cytomegalovirus exposure and HLA in healthy donors. PCR employed 60 Vbeta and 13 Jbeta primers. Clones were read by immunoSEQ multiplex PCR, and TCRdb kept only the in-frame ones, dropping some. The profile shows around 100,000 clones, approximately 81% of them singletons. The sample comprised PBMCs. The receptors shown here come from a male donor in good health and CMV-seropositive.

The CDR3 is CASSQSAGAVTDTQYF. CDR3 nucleotide sequence: TGCGCCAGCAGCCAATCAGCGGGGGCCGTCACAGATACGCAGTATTTT. V gene TRBV4-3 combines with J gene TRBJ2-3, with 8 bases fitting TRBD2. V was clipped by 2 bases and J by 2 bases; unmatched bases: 6. Germline values: CDR1 LGHNA, CDR2 YSLEER. The CDR3 totals 16 residues.

The rearrangement uses TRBV6-6 and TRBJ2-7, with 11 bases lining up with TRBD2. CDR1 and CDR2 from the germline V gene are MNHNY and SVGAGI (reference sequence). V shed 2 bases, J shed 5 bases, and the junction held 8 bases outside the gene matches. This CDR3 region has 16 residues. CDR3 region: CASSYQMTSGAHEQYF. Here the CDR3 DNA reads TGTGCCAGCAGTTACCAAATGACTAGCGGGGCTCACGAGCAGTACTTC.

The J gene is TRBJ2-6, the V gene TRBV14; TRBD2 matches 13 bases. The CDR3 has 19 amino acids. Germline CDR1 reads SGHDN; CDR2 reads FVKESK. V shed 4 bases, J shed 0 bases, and the junction held 6 bases outside the gene matches. The CDR3: CASSPLGLAGVSGANVLTF. CDR3 bases: TGTGCCAGCAGCCCCCTCGGACTAGCGGGGGTCTCTGGGGCCAACGTCCTGACTTTC.

The chain joins TRBV21-1 to TRBJ2-7; TRBD1 reflects the table's D call only, with no check against the DNA. TRBV21-1 is a pseudogene segment. The CDR3 extends over 15 amino acids. The CDR3 DNA is TGTGCCAGCAGCTTCCCAGGGGGTCTCTCCTACGAGCAGTACTTC. Translating gives CASSFPGGLSYEQYF.

This clone was seen more than once but under ten times. The DNA for the CDR3 is TGTGCCAGCAGTGAACGGGGGGGCCCCCATGAGCAGTTCTTC. As protein: CASSERGGPHEQFF. V gene TRBV6-4 combines with J gene TRBJ2-1, with 8 positions matching TRBD2. Looked up from germline, CDR1 is MRHNA and CDR2 is SNTAGT. The V gene end was trimmed by 3 bases and the J gene end by 8 bases; junction bases not matched to a gene: 6. The CDR3 sequence is 14 residues long.